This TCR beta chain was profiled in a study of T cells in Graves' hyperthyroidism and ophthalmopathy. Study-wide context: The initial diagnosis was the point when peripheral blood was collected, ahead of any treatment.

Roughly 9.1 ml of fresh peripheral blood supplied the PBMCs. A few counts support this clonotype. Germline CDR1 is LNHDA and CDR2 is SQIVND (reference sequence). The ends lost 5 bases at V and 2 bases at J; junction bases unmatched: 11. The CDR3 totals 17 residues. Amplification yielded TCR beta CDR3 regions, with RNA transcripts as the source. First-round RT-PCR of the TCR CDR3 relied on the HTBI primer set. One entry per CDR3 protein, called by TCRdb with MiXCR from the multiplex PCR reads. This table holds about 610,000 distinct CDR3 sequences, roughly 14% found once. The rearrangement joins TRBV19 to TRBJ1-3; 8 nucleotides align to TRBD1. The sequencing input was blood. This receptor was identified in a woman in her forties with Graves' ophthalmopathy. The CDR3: CASSSSWTGRTGNTIYF. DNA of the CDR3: TGTGCCAGTAGTTCTTCCTGGACAGGGAGGACTGGAAACACCATATATTTT.